One and the same sample provided the 26 T cell receptor beta chains below, sequenced in a study of cytomegalovirus exposure and HLA in healthy donors. The repertoire was sequenced with immunoSEQ multiplex PCR; TCRdb's copy has only in-frame clones and lacks some. This sample has 200,000 or so clones, with roughly 83% found just once. Sequenced sample: PBMCs. The receptors stem from a woman under 30 in good health and CMV-seronegative.

The chain has TRBV19 and TRBJ2-7; 7 positions match TRBD2. The CDR3 has 16 amino acids. V shed 5 bases and J 0 bases; nucleotides not matched to a gene: 10. CDR1 and CDR2 from the germline V gene are LNHDA and SQIVND (reference sequence). CDR3 nucleotide sequence: TGTGCCAGTAGTTCTGGTCCGGGCGGGAGCTCCTACGAGCAGTACTTC. As protein: CASSSGPGGSSYEQYF. Full variable domain (outside the CDR3, taken from reference TRBV19 and TRBJ2-7): DGGITQSPKYLFRKEGQNVTLSCEQNLNHDAMYWYRQDPGQGLRLIYYSQIVNDFQKGDIAEGYSVSREKKESFPLTVTSAQKNPTAFYLCASSSGPGGSSYEQYFGPGTRLTVT.

The chain recombines TRBV5-4 with TRBJ1-4; tentative D call: TRBD1 (6 bases). V dropped 1 base and J dropped 2 bases, with 18 bases sitting between them. The CDR3 is 18 residues long. The germline V gene has CDR1 SGHNT and CDR2 YYREEE (reference sequence). CDR3 sequence: CASSLRIRGASTNEKLFF. In DNA, the CDR3 is TGTGCCAGCAGCTTGAGGATTAGGGGGGCGAGTACTAATGAAAAACTGTTTTTT. The whole variable domain, filled in from reference TRBV5-4 and TRBJ1-4, reads ETGVTQSPTHLIKTRGQQVTLRCSSQSGHNTVSWYQQALGQGPQFIFQYYREEENGRGNFPPRFSGLQFPNYSSELNVNALELDDSALYLCASSLRIRGASTNEKLFFGSGTQLSVL.

V and J are TRBV19 and TRBJ2-3; 7 bases align to TRBD2. The CDR3 consists of 16 residues. Germline V CDR1 and CDR2: LNHDA, SQIVND (reference sequence). V gave up 0 bases and J gave up 0 bases; unmatched junction bases: 3. The CDR3 sequence: CASSIDSSGSTDTQYF. The CDR3 nucleotides are TGTGCCAGTAGTATAGATTCTAGCGGAAGCACAGATACGCAGTATTTT.

This chain uses TRBV6-6 with TRBJ1-1; maybe TRBD1 (5 bases). V was cut by 5 bases and J by 8 bases, with 12 bases left in between. CDR1 MNHNY and CDR2 SVGAGI come from the germline V gene (reference sequence). The CDR3 consists of 12 residues. The chain's CDR3 is CASSQSGTEAFF. CDR3 nucleotides: TGTGCCAGCAGTCAGTCGGGGACGGAAGCTTTCTTT.

The chain joins TRBV5-1 to TRBJ2-5; no definite D call. Germline CDR1 is SGHRS and CDR2 is YFSETQ. The CDR3 is 12 residues long. The V and J ends lost 3 bases and 0 bases respectively, with 3 bases between them. DNA of the CDR3: TGCGCCAGCAGCTCTAACCAAGAGACCCAGTACTTC. This encodes CASSSNQETQYF.

CDR3 DNA: TGCGCCAGCAGCCGAGAGCGGACAAACACAGATACGCAGTATTTT. The encoded protein is CASSRERTNTDTQYF. The V and J genes are TRBV4-1 and TRBJ2-3; D tentatively fits TRBD1 or TRBD2 (5 bases each). V lost 4 bases and J 2 bases, leaving 13 bases between the germline ends. Germline V gene lookup returns CDR1 MGHRA and CDR2 YSYEKL. The CDR3 runs 15 residues.

The CDR3 here is CASTPGGDGYTF. In nucleotides, the CDR3 is TGTGCCAGCACCCCAGGGGGCGATGGCTACACCTTC. The chain joins TRBV2 to TRBJ1-2; 8 nucleotides align to TRBD1. The trim removed 7 bases at V and 6 bases at J, leaving 4 bases unmatched. CDR1 and CDR2 (germline): SNHLY, FYNNEI. The CDR3 runs to 12 residues.

The chain has TRBV6-5 and TRBJ1-1, with unresolved D. Trimming took off 4 bases at V and 10 bases at J, with 10 bases between the two ends. Germline CDR1 and CDR2: MNHEY and SVGAGI. The length of the CDR3 is 11 residues. The CDR3: CASSSTGRAFF. The CDR3, as DNA: TGTGCCAGCAGTTCCACCGGGCGAGCTTTCTTT.

In the case of this clone: One junction end disagrees with the germline gene, perhaps due to a read error. The gene calls are TRBV5-1 and TRBJ2-1; 8 bases map to TRBD1. Germline CDR1 and CDR2: SGHRS and YFSETQ. The CDR3 is 14 amino acids. The CDR3 protein is CTSSEAGGWNEQFF. DNA for the CDR3: TGCACCAGCAGCGAGGCAGGGGGCTGGAATGAGCAGTTCTTC.

The chain couples TRBV5-1 to TRBJ2-5, with TRBD2 identical over 13 bases. J gave up 3 bases and V 8 bases, and 7 bases lay outside the gene matches. Germline V gene lookup returns CDR1 SGHRS and CDR2 YFSETQ. The CDR3 is 15 amino acids. CDR3 sequence reads: CASGLAGAREETQYF. The CDR3 DNA sequence: TGCGCCAGTGGACTAGCGGGGGCTCGGGAAGAGACCCAGTACTTC.

CDR3 nucleotide sequence: TGTGCCAGCAGTAGGGCGGGAGATGTTTCCTACGAGCAGTACTTC. It is translated as CASSRAGDVSYEQYF. J is TRBJ2-7 and V is TRBV2; 7 bases line up with TRBD2. V shed 5 bases, J shed 1 base, and the junction held 8 bases outside the gene matches. This CDR3 is built from 15 residues. CDR1 and CDR2 from the germline V gene are SNHLY and FYNNEI.

This rearrangement joins TRBV7-6 to TRBJ2-3; tentatively, D is TRBD2 (6 bases). V was clipped by 5 bases and J by 0 bases, with 9 bases between them. Germline CDR1 reads SGHVS; CDR2 reads FNYEAQ. The CDR3 spans 14 residues. DNA for the CDR3: TGTGCCAGCAGCCTGGGACTTAGCACAGATACGCAGTATTTT. Encoded protein: CASSLGLSTDTQYF.

The chain is built from TRBV30 and TRBJ1-4; possible D gene TRBD1, 5 bases. CDR1 is GTSNPN and CDR2 is SVGIG in the germline V gene (reference sequence). The CDR3 sequence is 13 residues long. V shed 5 bases and J shed 4 bases, with 11 bases lying between them. In nucleotides, the CDR3 is TGTGCCTGGTCGGGTCAGGGTAATGAAAAACTGTTTTTT. Its translation is CAWSGQGNEKLFF.

The chain links TRBV5-6 to TRBJ1-5; D unresolved. The CDR3 is 17 residues long. V was shortened by 6 bases and J by 2 bases, with 21 bases between the two germline ends. The germline gives CDR1 SGHDT, CDR2 YYEEEE. CDR3 nucleotide sequence: TGTGCCAGCACCCGACACGGAAGTCCCGAGGGCAATCAGCCCCAGCATTTT. The encoded protein is CASTRHGSPEGNQPQHF. Full variable domain (remainder filled in from reference TRBV5-6 and TRBJ1-5): DAGVTQSPTHLIKTRGQQVTLRCSPKSGHDTVSWYQQALGQGPQFIFQYYEEEERQRGNFPDRFSGHQFPNYSSELNVNALLLGDSALYLCASTRHGSPEGNQPQHFGDGTRLSIL.

The chain joins TRBV13 to TRBJ2-2; D is unclear. CDR3 length: 13 amino acids. Germline assignment: CDR1 PRHDT and CDR2 FYEKMQ (reference sequence). V was cut by 1 base and J by 3 bases, with 3 bases left in between. The DNA of the CDR3 is TGTGCCAGCAGCTTAGAGGACACCGGGGAGCTGTTTTTT. Residues: CASSLEDTGELFF.

V gene TRBV5-1 combines with J gene TRBJ1-6; 10 bases line up with TRBD1. The V gene's germline CDR1 is SGHRS and CDR2 YFSETQ. This CDR3 has 16 residues. V shed 4 bases, J shed 7 bases, and the junction held 8 bases outside the gene matches. CDR3 coding DNA: TGCGCCAGCAGCAGCGGGGACAGGGGCAGGAATTCACCCCTCCACTTT. Residues: CASSSGDRGRNSPLHF. Using reference TRBV5-1 and TRBJ1-6 for the parts outside the CDR3, the full variable domain is KAGVTQTPRYLIKTRGQQVTLSCSPISGHRSVSWYQQTPGQGLQFLFEYFSETQRNKGNFPGRFSGRQFSNSRSEMNVSTLELGDSALYLCASSSGDRGRNSPLHFGNGTRLTVT.

This sequence joins TRBV28 and TRBJ1-5; weak D call: TRBD1 (6 bases). The germline V and J ends were trimmed by 8 bases and 0 bases, with 11 bases remaining between them. In germline, CDR1 is MDHEN, CDR2 SYDVKM. This CDR3 comprises 14 residues. CDR3 in DNA: TGTGCCAGCCGACAGGCGTATAGCAATCAGCCCCAGCATTTT. As protein: CASRQAYSNQPQHF.

A single count supports this clone. V is TRBV6-5 and J is TRBJ1-5; 8 bases align to TRBD1. The length of the CDR3 is 15 residues. The germline V gene encodes CDR1 MNHEY and CDR2 SVGAGI. The trim removed 5 bases at V and 4 bases at J, leaving 7 bases unmatched. The CDR3 nucleotides are TGTGCCAGCAGTCGGGACAGGTCAGGAAATCAGCCCCAGCATTTT. Its translation is CASSRDRSGNQPQHF.

This chain joins TRBV18 and TRBJ2-7; maybe TRBD2 (5 bases). Germline V CDR1 and CDR2: KGHSH, LQKENI. The V end lost 0 bases, the J end lost 2 bases, and 14 bases lay between the germline ends. The CDR3 totals 16 residues. CDR3 in amino acids: CASSPPIPGLPYEQYF. CDR3 nucleotides: TGTGCCAGCTCACCACCTATCCCAGGACTTCCCTACGAGCAGTACTTC.

As DNA, the CDR3 is TGTGCCAGCAGTGAATCGGGAAAGCAGAGTGGCTACACCTTC. Residues: CASSESGKQSGYTF. The gene calls are TRBV25-1 and TRBJ1-2; D not resolved. The germline V gene has CDR1 MGHDK and CDR2 SYGVNS. V was cut by 1 base and J by 7 bases, with 13 bases left in between. CDR3 length equals 14 residues.

The rearrangement uses TRBV6-1 and TRBJ1-2; D remains unclear. Germline V gene data show CDR1 as MNHNS and CDR2 as SASEGT. The CDR3 contains 15 residues. V lost 1 base and J 3 bases, leaving 12 bases between the germline ends. This chain's CDR3 is CASSEVGRMHYGYTF. In nucleotides, the CDR3 is TGTGCCAGCAGTGAAGTGGGGAGGATGCACTATGGCTACACCTTC.

The chain has TRBV27 and TRBJ1-1; no clear D gene. CDR1 and CDR2 from the germline V gene are MNHEY and SMNVEV (reference sequence). V shed 4 bases and J shed 0 bases, with 15 bases lying between them. CDR3 size: 16 residues. This CDR3 is CASSWGHGRMNTEAFF. The CDR3 nucleotides read TGTGCCAGCAGTTGGGGTCACGGACGGATGAACACTGAAGCTTTCTTT.

The chain couples TRBV4-2 to TRBJ1-5; TRBD1 aligns across 8 bases. Looked up from germline, CDR1 is LGHNA and CDR2 is YNFKEQ. Losses at the gene ends were 0 bases for V and 7 bases for J; bases not matched to a gene: 5. This CDR3 spans 15 amino acids. The CDR3 DNA reads TGTGCCAGCAGCCAAGAGCAGGGGGCAGGACAGCCCCAGCATTTT. Its translation: CASSQEQGAGQPQHF.

Comments on this clone: Distinct nucleotide sequences in the sample also encode this CDR3. The chain is built from TRBV28 and TRBJ1-5; D gene ambiguous. The CDR3 runs 12 residues. Trimming removed 4 bases at V and 4 bases at J, with 5 bases between. Germline-derived CDR1 and CDR2 are MDHEN and SYDVKM. The CDR3 nucleotides read TGTGCCAGCAGTTCCCTTAATCAGCCCCAGCATTTT. It translates to CASSSLNQPQHF.

The chain links TRBV9 to TRBJ2-5; 10 bases agree with TRBD2. The J segment lost 4 bases and the V segment lost 3 bases, leaving 0 bases of the junction unmatched. The CDR3 contains 13 residues. The germline V gene encodes CDR1 SGDLS and CDR2 YYNGEE. CDR3 coding DNA: TGTGCCAGCAGCGCTAGCGGGAGAGAGACCCAGTACTTC. Translation gives CASSASGRETQYF.

This clone appeared a few times. The J gene is TRBJ1-5, the V gene TRBV7-6; D unresolved. CDR3 length: 13 residues. Deletions cut 5 bases from V and 4 bases from J, with 9 bases between. Germline V lookup: CDR1 SGHVS, CDR2 FNYEAQ. The CDR3 DNA reads as TGTGCCAGCAGCCGAGACGAGAATCAGCCCCAGCATTTT. Encoded protein: CASSRDENQPQHF.